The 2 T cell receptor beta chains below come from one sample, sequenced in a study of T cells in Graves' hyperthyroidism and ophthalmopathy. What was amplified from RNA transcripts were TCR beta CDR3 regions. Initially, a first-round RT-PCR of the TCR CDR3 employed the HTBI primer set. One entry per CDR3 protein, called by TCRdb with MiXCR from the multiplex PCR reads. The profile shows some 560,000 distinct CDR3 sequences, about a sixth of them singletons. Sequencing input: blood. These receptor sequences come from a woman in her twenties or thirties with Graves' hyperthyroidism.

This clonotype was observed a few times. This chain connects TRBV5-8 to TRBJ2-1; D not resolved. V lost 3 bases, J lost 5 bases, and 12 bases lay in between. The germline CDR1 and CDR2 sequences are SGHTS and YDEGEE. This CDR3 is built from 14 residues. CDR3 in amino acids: CASSSLTYNNEQFF. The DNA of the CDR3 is TGTGCCAGCAGCTCCCTGACATACAACAATGAGCAGTTCTTC. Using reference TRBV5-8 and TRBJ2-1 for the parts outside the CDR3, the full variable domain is EAGVTQSPTHLIKTRGQQATLRCSPISGHTSVYWYQQALGLGLQFLLWYDEGEERNRGNFPPRFSGRQFPNYSSELNVNALELEDSALYLCASSSLTYNNEQFFGPGTRLTVL.

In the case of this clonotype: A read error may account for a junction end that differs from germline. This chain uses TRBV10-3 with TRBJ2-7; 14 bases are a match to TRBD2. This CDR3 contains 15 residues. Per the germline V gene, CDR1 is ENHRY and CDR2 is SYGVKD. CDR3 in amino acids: CASSEPGLAGVEQYF. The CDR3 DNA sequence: TGTGCCAGCAGTGAACCGGGACTAGCGGGGGTCGAGCAGTACTTC.